A single sample gave rise to the 9 T cell receptor beta chains below, sequenced in a study of blood T cells in healthy people across ages. It was with a sample-barcoded 5' primer and a J-beta primer mix that a second PCR of roughly 7 to 12 cycles was run. TCRdb used MiXCR to reprocess the 5' RACE reads, holding one entry per CDR3 protein. The repertoire holds about 970,000 distinct CDR3 sequences, with roughly 51% as singletons. The sample comprised blood. The receptors stem from a woman in her fifties or sixties in good health.

The rearrangement uses TRBV3-1 and TRBJ2-1; D possibly corresponds to TRBD1 (7 bases). Germline V CDR1 and CDR2: LGHDT, YNNKEL (reference sequence). The CDR3 consists of 16 residues. The V end was cut by 0 bases, the J end by 0 bases, with 9 bases between. The CDR3 coding sequence is TGTGCCAGCAGCCAAGACAGGGGGGACTCCTACAATGAGCAGTTCTTC. The encoded protein is CASSQDRGDSYNEQFF.

This clonotype occurred a few times. The chain recombines TRBV20-1 with TRBJ2-2, with D possibly matching TRBD2 (6 bases). CDR3 size: 15 residues. Trimming removed 3 bases from V and 3 bases from J, with 14 bases in between. CDR1 is DFQATT and CDR2 is SNEGSKA in the germline V gene (reference sequence). The DNA for the CDR3 is TGCAGTGCTAGTCCCGGGAGAGGAGACACCGGGGAGCTGTTTTTT. Translated: CSASPGRGDTGELFF.

The chain carries TRBV4-1 and TRBJ2-5, with 8 bases fitting TRBD2. CDR3 length: 17 residues. V dropped 1 base and J dropped 4; count of bases not matched to a gene: 11. In germline, CDR1 is MGHRA, CDR2 YSYEKL. The CDR3 DNA is TGCGCCAGCAGCCAAGGGTTTCCACGGGAGGGTGGAGAGACCCAGTACTTC. This codes for CASSQGFPREGGETQYF.

The J gene is TRBJ2-3, the V gene TRBV12-3 or TRBV12-4; D remains ambiguous. The CDR3 contains 12 residues. Trimming took off 2 bases at V and 7 bases at J, with 7 bases between the two ends. The CDR3 bases are TGTGCCAGCAGTTTACAAATCAATACGCAGTATTTT. This encodes CASSLQINTQYF.

V gene TRBV25-1 combines with J gene TRBJ1-2; TRBD1 agrees at 8 bases. Trimming cost V 4 bases and J 2 bases; bases outside gene matches: 6. The V gene's germline CDR1 is MGHDK and CDR2 SYGVNS. The CDR3 totals 15 residues. The CDR3 DNA follows: TGTGCCAGCAGTGCCCAGGGGGCTCGGAACTATGGCTACACCTTC. Residues: CASSAQGARNYGYTF.

This clonotype has only a few counts. This chain joins TRBV7-2 and TRBJ2-3; TRBD2 matches 7 bases. The ends lost 5 bases at V and 6 bases at J; junction bases unmatched: 17. Germline CDR1 SGHTA, CDR2 FQGNSA. This CDR3 comprises 17 residues. For the CDR3, the DNA is TGTGCCAGCAGCCTAAAGGCGGGGCCCAGCGGGATGGATACGCAGTATTTT. As protein: CASSLKAGPSGMDTQYF. Looking up the rest from reference TRBV7-2 and TRBJ2-3 gives the full variable domain: GAGVSQSPSNKVTEKGKDVELRCDPISGHTALYWYRQSLGQGLEFLIYFQGNSAPDKSGLPSDRFSAERTGGSVSTLTIQRTQQEDSAVYLCASSLKAGPSGMDTQYFGPGTRLTVL.

This clonotype was seen more than once but under ten times. The V call is TRBV15, the J call TRBJ1-1, with D hard to call. In germline, CDR1 is LNHNV, CDR2 YYDKDF (reference sequence). The CDR3 covers 13 residues. The V gene lost 9 bases and the J gene lost 4 bases, with 15 bases spanning the gap. The CDR3 loop is CATRPPHGTEAFF. The CDR3 DNA reads as TGTGCCACGCGCCCACCCCATGGCACTGAAGCTTTCTTT.

This clonotype showed up just a few times. The V call is TRBV4-3, the J call TRBJ2-7, with 7 bases aligning to TRBD1. CDR3 length: 18 residues. The germline CDR1 and CDR2 sequences are LGHNA and YSLEER. V trimming: 4 bases; J trimming: 0 bases; junction bases outside the gene matches: 15. The CDR3 DNA reads as TGCGCCAGCAGCCCGGGACAGCTTCTCGCTCCGAGCTCCTACGAGCAGTACTTC. This gives the protein CASSPGQLLAPSSYEQYF.

This chain joins TRBV27 and TRBJ2-5; the D is unclear. V dropped 11 bases and J dropped 5 bases, with 18 bases sitting between them. From germline, CDR1 is MNHEY and CDR2 SMNVEV (reference sequence). The CDR3 has 13 residues. CDR3 protein: CAPQGSGWETQYF. CDR3 nucleotide sequence: TGTGCCCCGCAAGGATCGGGTTGGGAGACCCAGTACTTC.